This T cell receptor (beta chain) was sequenced during a study of control samples from healthy donors and cancer patients. TCRdb's copy holds only in-frame clones and misses some; the assay was immunoSEQ multiplex PCR. The table records 180,000 or so clones, 91% of them present only once. The clonotype was recovered from a woman aged 25 to 45 in good health. Material for sequencing was blood.

CDR3 sequence (DNA): TGCGCCAGCAGCCAAGATCTGGGGAAAGAAAAACTGTTTTTT. Protein: CASSQDLGKEKLFF. The chain employs TRBV4-3 and TRBJ1-4; no firm D call. CDR3 length: 14 amino acids. The V and J ends lost 0 bases and 8 bases respectively, with 10 bases between them. Germline V lookup: CDR1 LGHNA, CDR2 YSLEER.